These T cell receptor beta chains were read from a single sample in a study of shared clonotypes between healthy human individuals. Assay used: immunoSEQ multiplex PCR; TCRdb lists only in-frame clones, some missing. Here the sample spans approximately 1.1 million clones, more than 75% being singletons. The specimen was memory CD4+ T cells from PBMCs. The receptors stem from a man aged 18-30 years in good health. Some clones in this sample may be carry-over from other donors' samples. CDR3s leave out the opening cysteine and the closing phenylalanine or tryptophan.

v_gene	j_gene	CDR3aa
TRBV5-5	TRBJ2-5	ASSKGQHQETQY
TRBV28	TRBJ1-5	ASSFGTGNQPQH
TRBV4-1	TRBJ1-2	ASSQVGASYGYT
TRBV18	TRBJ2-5	ASSLEIAGARETQY
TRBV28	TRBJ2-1	ASSSIAGWNEQF
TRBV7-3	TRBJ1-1	ASSSGMNTEAF
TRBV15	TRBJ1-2	ATSREGTAGNYGYT
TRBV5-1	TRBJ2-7	ASSLLGRHGVPSSYEQY
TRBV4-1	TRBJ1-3	ASSHLAGQLPGNTIY
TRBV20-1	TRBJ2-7	SVVGRYEQY
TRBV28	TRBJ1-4	ASSSGGYEKLF
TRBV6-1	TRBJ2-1	ASSVQGSTYNEQF
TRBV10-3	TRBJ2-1	AISEPGTGLETYNEQF
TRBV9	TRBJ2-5	ASSVSGETQY
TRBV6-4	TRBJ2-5	ASSKDRSPQETQY
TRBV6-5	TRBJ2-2	ASRSLGGSGELF
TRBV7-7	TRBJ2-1	ASSQEGGGEQF
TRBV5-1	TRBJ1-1	ASSSQTGRSNTEAF
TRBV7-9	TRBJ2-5	ASSFSRGGWETQY
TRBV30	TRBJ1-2	AWTGGFNYGYT
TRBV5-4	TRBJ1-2	ASSFVSQGAHGYT
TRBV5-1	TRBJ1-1	ASSSTGDTEAF
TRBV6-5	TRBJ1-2	ASSYGRRNYGYT
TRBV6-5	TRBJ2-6	ASTVPGANVLT
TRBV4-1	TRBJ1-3	ASSQEGPPH
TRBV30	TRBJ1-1	AWSRDRVMNTEAF
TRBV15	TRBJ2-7	ATSRIAVKIYEQY
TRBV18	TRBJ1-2	ASSSRQGEGGYT
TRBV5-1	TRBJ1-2	ASSLGIGGVGYGYT
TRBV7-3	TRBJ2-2	ASSRQGANTGELF
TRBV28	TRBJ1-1	ASSLSPAPEAF